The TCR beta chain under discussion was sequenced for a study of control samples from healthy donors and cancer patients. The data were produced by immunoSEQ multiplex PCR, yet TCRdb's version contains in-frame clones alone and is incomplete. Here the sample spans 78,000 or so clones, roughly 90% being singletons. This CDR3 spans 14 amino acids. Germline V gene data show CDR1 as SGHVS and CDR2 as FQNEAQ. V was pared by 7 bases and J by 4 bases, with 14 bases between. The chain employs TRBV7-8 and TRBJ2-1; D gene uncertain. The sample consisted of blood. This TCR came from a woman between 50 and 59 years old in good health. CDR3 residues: CASTSLQQYNEQFF. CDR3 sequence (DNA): TGTGCCAGCACCAGCCTCCAGCAGTACAATGAGCAGTTCTTC.